This T cell receptor beta chain comes out of a study of shared clonotypes between healthy human individuals. Regarding the study as a whole: Estimated richness was generally greater in naive than memory subsets. Between a handful of donors, naive CD4 clonotypes were shared at a level of about 5%.

The donors, healthy adults who were HIV-negative, had experienced no recent acute infections or vaccinations. A split of CD4+ cells into CD45RA+ naive and CD45RA-negative memory subsets was performed. Notes on this clone: Antigen unknown.

CDR3 length equals 12 residues. The J segment lost 8 bases and the V segment lost 5 bases, leaving 1 base of the junction unmatched. Germline assignment: CDR1 SGHRS and CDR2 YFSETQ. Only in-frame clones appear in the TCRdb table, and some are missing; sequencing was by immunoSEQ multiplex PCR. The top ten clones hold approximately 10% of a sample with fewer than 400,000 clones, around 74% of them seen once. Sequencing was done on a sample of memory CD4+ T cells sorted from blood. Subset denoted: CD45RA-negative fraction. This chain joins TRBV5-1 and TRBJ2-1; TRBD2 aligns across 10 bases. This sequence was found in a man aged 25-45 years in good health. Written as DNA, the CDR3 is TGCGCCAGCAGTGGGACTAGCGATGAGCAGTTCTTC. It specifies CASSGTSDEQFF.